This section outlines one T cell receptor beta chain sequence together with its context. Its antigen is not identified. A much larger clone lies a single base off, so this may be a read error. Here the CDR3 omits its conserved ending phenylalanine or tryptophan, so a read error is the likely source. Axillary draining lymph nodes of breast cancer patients supplied the node samples. TCRdb reprocessed the multiplex PCR reads with MiXCR, giving one entry per CDR3 protein. The top ten hold approximately 2.7% of the sample, which has some 140,000 distinct CDR3 sequences, approximately 20% seen once. The data originate from a study of breast tumors, draining lymph nodes, adjacent tissues. Points from the study as a whole: Luminal-like breast cancer showed significantly greater tumor-nontumor repertoire similarity than basal-like breast cancer did. Data fit most tumor T cells coming from lymph node, expanding in tumor.

The V end lost 2 bases, the J end lost 7 bases, and 8 bases lay between the germline ends. The CDR3 loop spans 13 amino acids. The sample comprised axillary lymph node tissue. The chain joins TRBV12-3 or TRBV12-4 to TRBJ2-2, with D uncertain. The sequence was collected from a female donor with breast cancer. Some clones in this sample may be carry-over from other donors' samples. Written as DNA, the CDR3 is TGTGCCAGCAGTTTATACGTAGGCGGGGAGCTGTTTGTT. Translating it yields CASSLYVGGELFV.